These T cell receptor beta chains were read from a single sample in a study of OX40 agonist ivuxolimab in advanced cancers. Repertoires were generated with immunoSEQ multiplex PCR, while TCRdb's copy carries only in-frame clones and drops some. The sample shows under 95,000 clones, over 65% of them seen only once. The sequencing used CD4+ or CD8+ T cells sorted from blood, collected in a trial of the OX40 agonist ivuxolimab. Receptors were obtained from an adult with an advanced solid tumor such as melanoma, head and neck, liver or kidney cancer. The conserved cysteine and the conserved F or W are not part of the CDR3 here.

J gene | V gene | CDR3 protein
TRBJ2-5 | TRBV7-2 | ASSFSGGQETQY
TRBJ1-4 | TRBV7-9 | ASSLGGSEKLF
TRBJ2-7 | TRBV7-2 | ASSLWQTAYEQY
TRBJ2-5 | TRBV4-1 | ASSQDIGEVSETQY
TRBJ2-3 | TRBV11-3 | ASSLVNADTQY
TRBJ2-1 | TRBV2 | ASSLSRGYNEQF
TRBJ2-1 | TRBV2 | ASMGLAVNEQF
TRBJ2-5 | TRBV27 | ASSRSAETQY
TRBJ1-3 | TRBV23-1 | ASSDTPSGTSGNTIY
- | TRBV2 | ASNDRTGTYEQY
TRBJ1-2 | TRBV7-2 | ASSLKSGPYGYT
TRBJ2-1 | TRBV9 | ASSVDPIPSSYNEQF
TRBJ1-2 | TRBV19 | ASSIDGRFPGDGYT
TRBJ2-7 | TRBV28 | ASRPGGAHGPEQY
TRBJ1-1 | TRBV10-2 | ASSRVTDTEAF
TRBJ1-4 | TRBV2 | ASSGGAREGKLF
TRBJ2-6 | TRBV5-5 | ASSLIRESGANVLT